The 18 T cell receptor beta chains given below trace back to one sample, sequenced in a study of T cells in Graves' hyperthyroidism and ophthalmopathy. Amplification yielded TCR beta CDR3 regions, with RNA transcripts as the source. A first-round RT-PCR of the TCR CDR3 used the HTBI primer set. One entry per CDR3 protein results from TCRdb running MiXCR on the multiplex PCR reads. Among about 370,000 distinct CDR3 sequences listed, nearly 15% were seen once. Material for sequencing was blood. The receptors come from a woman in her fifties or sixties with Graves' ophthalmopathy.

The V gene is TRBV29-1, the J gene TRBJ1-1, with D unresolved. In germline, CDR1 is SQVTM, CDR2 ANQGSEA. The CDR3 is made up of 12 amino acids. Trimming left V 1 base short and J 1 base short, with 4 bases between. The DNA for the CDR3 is TGCAGCGTTGAAGGGCCGAACACTGAAGCTTTCTTT. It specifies CSVEGPNTEAFF.

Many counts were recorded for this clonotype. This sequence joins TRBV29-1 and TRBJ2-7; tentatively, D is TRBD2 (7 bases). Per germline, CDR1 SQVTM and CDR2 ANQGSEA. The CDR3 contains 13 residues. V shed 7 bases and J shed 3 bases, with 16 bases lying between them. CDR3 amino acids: CSASGIGGYEQYF. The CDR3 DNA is TGCAGCGCGAGCGGGATAGGGGGCTACGAGCAGTACTTC.

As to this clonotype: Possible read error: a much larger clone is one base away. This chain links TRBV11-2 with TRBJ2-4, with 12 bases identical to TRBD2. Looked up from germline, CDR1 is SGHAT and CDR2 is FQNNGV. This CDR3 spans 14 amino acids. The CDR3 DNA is TGTGCCAGCAGCTTAAGACTAGCGGGAGTCATTAAGTACTTC. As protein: CASSLRLAGVIKYF.

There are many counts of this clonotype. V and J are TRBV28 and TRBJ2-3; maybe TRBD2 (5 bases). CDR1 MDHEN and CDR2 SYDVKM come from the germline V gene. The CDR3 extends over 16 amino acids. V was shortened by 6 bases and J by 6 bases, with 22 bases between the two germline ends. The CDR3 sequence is CASRGVFLGEHDTQYF. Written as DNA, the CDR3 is TGTGCCAGCAGAGGAGTTTTTTTGGGAGAACACGATACGCAGTATTTT.

The CDR3 sequence is CATCPLSDDEQFF. CDR3 sequence (DNA): TGTGCCACGTGTCCCCTGAGCGATGATGAGCAGTTCTTC. The V call is TRBV10-3, the J call TRBJ2-1, with D unclear. Trimming cost V 10 bases and J 8 bases, with 18 bases left between them. The V gene's germline CDR1 is ENHRY and CDR2 SYGVKD. The CDR3 is made up of 13 amino acids.

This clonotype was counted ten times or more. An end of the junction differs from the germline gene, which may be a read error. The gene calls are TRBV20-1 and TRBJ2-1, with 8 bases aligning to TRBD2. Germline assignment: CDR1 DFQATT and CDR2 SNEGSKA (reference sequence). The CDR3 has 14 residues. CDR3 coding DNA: TGCAGTGCTACAGCGGGAGTCTCCCACAATGAGCAGTTCTTC. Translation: CSATAGVSHNEQFF.

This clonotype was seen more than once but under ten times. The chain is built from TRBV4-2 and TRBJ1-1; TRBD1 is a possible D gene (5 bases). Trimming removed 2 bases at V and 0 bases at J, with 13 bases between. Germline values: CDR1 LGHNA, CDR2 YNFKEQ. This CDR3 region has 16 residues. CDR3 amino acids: CASSQWPGTLNTEAFF. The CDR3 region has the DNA TGTGCCAGCAGCCAATGGCCCGGGACGTTGAACACTGAAGCTTTCTTT.

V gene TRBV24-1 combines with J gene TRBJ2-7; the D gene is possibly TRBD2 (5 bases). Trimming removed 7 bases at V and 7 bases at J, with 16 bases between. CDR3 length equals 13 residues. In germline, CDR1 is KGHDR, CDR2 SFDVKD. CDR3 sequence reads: CATSGGPLREQYF. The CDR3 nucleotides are TGTGCCACCAGCGGCGGGCCCCTTAGAGAGCAGTACTTC.

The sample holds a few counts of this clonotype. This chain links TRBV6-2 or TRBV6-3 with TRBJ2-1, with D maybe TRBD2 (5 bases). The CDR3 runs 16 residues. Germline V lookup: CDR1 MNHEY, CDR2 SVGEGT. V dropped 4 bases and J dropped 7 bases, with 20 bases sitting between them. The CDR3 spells CASSSRTGVGMNEQFF. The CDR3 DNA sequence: TGTGCCAGCAGTTCTCGGACTGGGGTCGGTATGAATGAGCAGTTCTTC.

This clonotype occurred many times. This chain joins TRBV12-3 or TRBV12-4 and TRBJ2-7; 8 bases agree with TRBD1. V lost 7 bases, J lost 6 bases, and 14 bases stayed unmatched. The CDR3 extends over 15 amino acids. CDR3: CASTTSGTGSPEQYF. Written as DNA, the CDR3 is TGTGCCAGCACCACCTCCGGGACAGGCTCACCCGAGCAGTACTTC.

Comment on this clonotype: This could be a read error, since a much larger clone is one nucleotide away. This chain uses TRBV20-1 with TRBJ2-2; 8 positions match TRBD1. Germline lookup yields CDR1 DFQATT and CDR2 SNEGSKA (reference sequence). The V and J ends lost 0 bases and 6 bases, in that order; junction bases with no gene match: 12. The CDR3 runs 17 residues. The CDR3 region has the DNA TGCAGTGCTAGAGATCCCCGGGGCAGGGGGCGCCCCGGGGAGCTGTTTTTT. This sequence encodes CSARDPRGRGRPGELFF.

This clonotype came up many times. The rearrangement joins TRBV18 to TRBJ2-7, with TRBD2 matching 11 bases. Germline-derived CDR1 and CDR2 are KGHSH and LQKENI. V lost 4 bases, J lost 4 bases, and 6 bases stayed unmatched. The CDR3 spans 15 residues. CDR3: CASSQTSGSRYEQYF. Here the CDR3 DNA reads TGTGCCAGCTCACAAACTAGCGGGAGTCGGTACGAGCAGTACTTC.

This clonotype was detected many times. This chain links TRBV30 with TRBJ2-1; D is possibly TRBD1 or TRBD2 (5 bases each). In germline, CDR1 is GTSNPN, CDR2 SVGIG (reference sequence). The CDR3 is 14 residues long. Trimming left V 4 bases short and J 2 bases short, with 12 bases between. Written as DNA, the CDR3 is TGTGCCTGGAACCCGGGACGAACCTACAATGAGCAGTTCTTC. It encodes CAWNPGRTYNEQFF.

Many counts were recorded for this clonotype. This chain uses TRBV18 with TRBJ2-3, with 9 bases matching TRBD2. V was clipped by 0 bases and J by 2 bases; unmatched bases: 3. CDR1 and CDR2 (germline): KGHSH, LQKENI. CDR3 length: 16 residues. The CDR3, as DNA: TGTGCCAGCTCACCACCTCTAGCGGGAAACACAGATACGCAGTATTTT. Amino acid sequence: CASSPPLAGNTDTQYF.

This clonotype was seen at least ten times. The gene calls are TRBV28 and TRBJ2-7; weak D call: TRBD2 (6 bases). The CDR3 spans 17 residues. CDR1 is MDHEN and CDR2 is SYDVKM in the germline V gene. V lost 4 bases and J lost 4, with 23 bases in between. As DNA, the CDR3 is TGTGCCAGCAGTTGGGGCGGACGACTAGTGGACCCTTACGAGCAGTACTTC. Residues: CASSWGGRLVDPYEQYF.

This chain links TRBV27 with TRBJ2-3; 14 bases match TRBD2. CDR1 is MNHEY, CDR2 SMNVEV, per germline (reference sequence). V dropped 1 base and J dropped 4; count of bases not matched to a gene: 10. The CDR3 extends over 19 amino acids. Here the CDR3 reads CASSLFFSGLAGVADTQYF. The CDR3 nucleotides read TGTGCCAGCAGTTTATTTTTTTCGGGACTAGCGGGAGTGGCAGATACGCAGTATTTT.

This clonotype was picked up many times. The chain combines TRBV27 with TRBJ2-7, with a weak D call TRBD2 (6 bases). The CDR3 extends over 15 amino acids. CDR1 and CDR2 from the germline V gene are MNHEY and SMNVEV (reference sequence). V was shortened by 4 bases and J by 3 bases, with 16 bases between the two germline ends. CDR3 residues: CASSSSLAVNYEQYF. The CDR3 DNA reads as TGTGCCAGCAGTTCCAGCTTAGCGGTGAACTACGAGCAGTACTTC.

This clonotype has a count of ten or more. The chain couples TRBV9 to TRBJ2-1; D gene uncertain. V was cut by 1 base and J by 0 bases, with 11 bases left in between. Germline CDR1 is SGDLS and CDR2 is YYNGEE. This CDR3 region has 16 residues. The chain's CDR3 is CASSVFSQSSYNEQFF. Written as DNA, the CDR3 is TGTGCCAGCAGCGTATTCTCGCAGAGCTCCTACAATGAGCAGTTCTTC.